This T cell receptor (beta chain) was captured by sequencing in a study of hypomethylating agent response in myelodysplastic syndrome. At the level of the study: Of 11 patients, about 5 carried TET2, the most frequent mutation.

Generated by immunoSEQ multiplex PCR, the TCRdb table keeps only in-frame clones and is missing some. The sample has around 4,400 clones; approximately 87% are singletons. This clone appeared a single time. The junction differs from germline at one of its ends, possibly a read error. Per germline, CDR1 SSHAT and CDR2 FNYEAQ (reference sequence). This CDR3 has 14 amino acids. The TCR was taken from a human donor with myelodysplastic syndrome. Here the sequenced sample was bone marrow, taken before or after starting hypomethylating agent treatment for myelodysplastic syndrome (not recorded which). The gene calls are TRBV7-7 and TRBJ2-3; 10 bases fit TRBD1. The CDR3: CASSLGQGTDTQYF. The CDR3 DNA reads as TGTGCTAGCAGCCTGGGACAGGGGACAGATACGCAGTATTTT. Variable domain in full (rest from reference TRBV7-7 and TRBJ2-3): GAGVSQSPRYKVTKRGQDVTLRCDPISSHATLYWYQQALGQGPEFLTYFNYEAQPDKSGLPSDRFSAERPEGSISTLTIQRTEQRDSAMYRCASSLGQGTDTQYFGPGTRLTVL.